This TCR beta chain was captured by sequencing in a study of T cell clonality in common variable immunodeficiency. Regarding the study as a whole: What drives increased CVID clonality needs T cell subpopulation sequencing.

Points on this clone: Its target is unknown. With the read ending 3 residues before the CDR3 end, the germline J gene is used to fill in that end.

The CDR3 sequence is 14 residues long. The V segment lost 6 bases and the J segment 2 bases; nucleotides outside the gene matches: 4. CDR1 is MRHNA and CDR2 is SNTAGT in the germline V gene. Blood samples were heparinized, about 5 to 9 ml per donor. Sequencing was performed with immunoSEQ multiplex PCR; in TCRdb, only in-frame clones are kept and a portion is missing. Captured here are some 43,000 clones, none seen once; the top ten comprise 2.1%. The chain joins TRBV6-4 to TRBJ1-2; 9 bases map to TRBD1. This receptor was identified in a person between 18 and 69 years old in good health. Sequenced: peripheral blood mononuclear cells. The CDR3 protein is CASSPGQGNYGYTF. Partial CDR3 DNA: TGTGCCAGCAGCCCGGGACAGGGAAACTATGGC.